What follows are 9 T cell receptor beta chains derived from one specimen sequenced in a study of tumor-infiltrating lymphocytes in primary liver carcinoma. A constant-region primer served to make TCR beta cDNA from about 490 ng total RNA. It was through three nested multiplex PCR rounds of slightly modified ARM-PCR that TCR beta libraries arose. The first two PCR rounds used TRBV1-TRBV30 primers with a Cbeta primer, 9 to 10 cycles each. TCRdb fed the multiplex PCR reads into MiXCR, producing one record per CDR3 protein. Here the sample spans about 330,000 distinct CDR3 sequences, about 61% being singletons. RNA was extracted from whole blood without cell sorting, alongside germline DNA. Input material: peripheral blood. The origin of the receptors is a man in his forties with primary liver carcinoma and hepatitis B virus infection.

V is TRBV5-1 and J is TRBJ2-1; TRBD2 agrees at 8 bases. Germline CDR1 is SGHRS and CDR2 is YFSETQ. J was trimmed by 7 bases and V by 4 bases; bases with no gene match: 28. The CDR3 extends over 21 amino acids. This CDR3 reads CASSLSLPAGAGAGDRNEQFF. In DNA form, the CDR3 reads TGCGCCAGCAGCCTCAGCCTCCCAGCGGGAGCCGGGGCGGGGGATCGGAATGAGCAGTTCTTC.

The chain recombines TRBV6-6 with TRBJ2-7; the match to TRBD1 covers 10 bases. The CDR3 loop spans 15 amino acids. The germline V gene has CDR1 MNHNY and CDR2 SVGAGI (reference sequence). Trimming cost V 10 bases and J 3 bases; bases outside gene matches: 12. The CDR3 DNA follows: TGTGCCACCTGTGTATCCGGGACAGGGGTCTACGAGCAGTACTTC. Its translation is CATCVSGTGVYEQYF.

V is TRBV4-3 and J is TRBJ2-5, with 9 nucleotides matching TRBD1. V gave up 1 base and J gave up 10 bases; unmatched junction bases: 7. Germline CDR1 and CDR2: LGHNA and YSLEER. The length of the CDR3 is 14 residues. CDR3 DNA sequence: TGCGCCAGCAGCCAAGGGGACAGGGACCGCGTCCAGTACTTC. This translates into CASSQGDRDRVQYF.

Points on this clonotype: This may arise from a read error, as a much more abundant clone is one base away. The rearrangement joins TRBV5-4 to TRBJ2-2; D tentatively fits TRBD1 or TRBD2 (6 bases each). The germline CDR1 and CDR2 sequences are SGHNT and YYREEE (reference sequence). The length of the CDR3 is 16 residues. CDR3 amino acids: CVSHTDRGGHTGELFF. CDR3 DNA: TGTGTCAGCCATACCGACAGAGGGGGGCACACCGGGGAGCTGTTTTTT. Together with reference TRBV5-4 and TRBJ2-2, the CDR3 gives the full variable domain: ETGVTQSPTHLIKTRGQQVTLRCSSQSGHNTVSWYQQALGQGPQFIFQYYREEENGRGNFPPRFSGLQFPNYSSELNVNALELDDSALYLCVSHTDRGGHTGELFFGEGSRLTVL.

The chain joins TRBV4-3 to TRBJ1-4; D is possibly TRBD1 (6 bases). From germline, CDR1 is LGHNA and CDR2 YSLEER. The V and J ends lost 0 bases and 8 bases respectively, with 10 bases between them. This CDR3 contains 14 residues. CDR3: CASSQEIGTEKLFF. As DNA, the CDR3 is TGCGCCAGCAGCCAAGAAATCGGGACAGAAAAACTGTTTTTT.

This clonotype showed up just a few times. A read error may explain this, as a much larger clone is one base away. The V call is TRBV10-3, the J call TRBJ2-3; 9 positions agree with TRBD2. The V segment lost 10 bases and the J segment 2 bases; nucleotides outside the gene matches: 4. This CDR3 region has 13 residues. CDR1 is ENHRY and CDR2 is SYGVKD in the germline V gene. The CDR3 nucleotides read TGTGCCAACAAGCGGGAGGACACAGATACGCAGTATTTT. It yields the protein CANKREDTDTQYF.

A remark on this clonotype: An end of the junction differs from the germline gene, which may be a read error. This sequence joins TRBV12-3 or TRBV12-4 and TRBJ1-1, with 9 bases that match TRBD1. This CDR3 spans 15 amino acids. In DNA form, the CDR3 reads TGTGCCATCAGAACAAACAGGGGGCTTCTCACTGGAGCTTTCTTT. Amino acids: CAIRTNRGLLTGAFF.

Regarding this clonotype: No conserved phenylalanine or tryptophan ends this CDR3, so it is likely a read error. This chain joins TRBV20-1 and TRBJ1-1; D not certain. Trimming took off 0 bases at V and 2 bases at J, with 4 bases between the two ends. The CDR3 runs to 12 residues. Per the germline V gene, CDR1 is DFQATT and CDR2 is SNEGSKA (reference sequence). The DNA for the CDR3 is TGCAGTGCTAGAGACGGAAACACTGAAGCTTTCTAT. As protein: CSARDGNTEAFY.

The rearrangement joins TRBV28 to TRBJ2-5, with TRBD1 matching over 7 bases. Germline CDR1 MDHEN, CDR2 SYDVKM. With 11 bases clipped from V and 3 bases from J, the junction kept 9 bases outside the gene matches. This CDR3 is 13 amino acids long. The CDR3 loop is CAHRAQGEETQYF. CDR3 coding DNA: TGTGCCCACCGCGCGCAGGGGGAAGAGACCCAGTACTTC.